This T cell receptor (beta chain) derives from a study of tumor-infiltrating lymphocytes in localized non-small cell lung cancer. On the study more broadly: Tumor tissue and non-adjacent uninvolved lung came from each patient.

The trim removed 4 bases at V and 0 bases at J, leaving 3 bases unmatched. Germline V gene data show CDR1 as MNHNS and CDR2 as SASEGT. The CDR3 runs 16 residues. Repertoires were generated with immunoSEQ multiplex PCR, while TCRdb's copy carries only in-frame clones and drops some. The sample lists under 20,000 clones; roughly 72% were seen once. This rearrangement joins TRBV6-1 to TRBJ2-1; TRBD2 matches 10 bases. The TCR sequence derives from a human donor with non-small cell lung cancer. Sequencing input: lung tumor tissue. Written as DNA, the CDR3 is TGTGCCAGCAGTGCTAGCGGGGGCCTCTCCTACAATGAGCAGTTCTTC. Residues: CASSASGGLSYNEQFF.